The 24 T cell receptor beta chains listed next were all sequenced from one sample in a study of cytomegalovirus exposure and HLA in healthy donors. The primer mix had 60 Vbeta and 13 Jbeta primers. Method: immunoSEQ multiplex PCR; TCRdb's copy keeps in-frame clones and lacks some. The sample includes some 130,000 clones, approximately 80% of them seen just once. The sequenced material came from PBMCs. Receptor source: a male donor in good health and CMV-seropositive.

This clone was seen a few times. The chain is built from TRBV5-4 and TRBJ2-7; 7 bases are a match to TRBD1. The CDR3 length is 15 residues. The germline gives CDR1 SGHNT, CDR2 YYREEE (reference sequence). J was trimmed by 0 bases and V by 0 bases; bases with no gene match: 3. The CDR3 DNA sequence: TGTGCCAGCAGCTTGGGACAGGGCATCTCCTACGAGCAGTACTTC. Translated, it gives CASSLGQGISYEQYF.

This chain connects TRBV4-1 to TRBJ2-3; 10 bases align to TRBD2. The germline gives CDR1 MGHRA, CDR2 YSYEKL. CDR3 length equals 18 residues. V shed 4 bases and J 0 bases; nucleotides not matched to a gene: 10. CDR3: CASSRYGLADSSTDTQYF. CDR3 DNA sequence: TGCGCCAGCAGCCGCTACGGACTAGCGGATTCTAGCACAGATACGCAGTATTTT.

The chain combines TRBV19 with TRBJ2-7; TRBD2 is a possible D gene (5 bases). Trimming took off 5 bases at V and 7 bases at J, with 21 bases between the two ends. The germline CDR1 and CDR2 sequences are LNHDA and SQIVND (reference sequence). This CDR3 spans 15 amino acids. This CDR3 is CASSPNPGLGGEQYF. The CDR3 coding sequence is TGTGCCAGTAGTCCAAACCCAGGACTTGGAGGAGAGCAGTACTTC.

This clone was detected only a few times. This chain uses TRBV5-6 with TRBJ1-2, with unresolved D. The CDR3 contains 12 residues. The V gene's germline CDR1 is SGHDT and CDR2 YYEEEE. V gave up 5 bases and J gave up 8 bases, with 13 bases separating them. CDR3 sequence: CASSPGGHGYTF. The CDR3 DNA reads as TGTGCCAGCAGTCCAGGCGGGCACGGCTACACCTTC.

The count of this clone is one. V gene TRBV7-3 combines with J gene TRBJ2-5; D may be TRBD2 (5 bases). CDR1 is SGHTA and CDR2 is FQGTGA in the germline V gene. V was pared by 0 bases and J by 3 bases, with 5 bases between. This CDR3 region has 13 residues. The CDR3 loop reads CASSLTGEETQYF. DNA of the CDR3: TGTGCCAGCAGCTTAACCGGGGAAGAGACCCAGTACTTC.

The count of this clone is one. V gene TRBV11-2 combines with J gene TRBJ2-1; 7 bases line up with TRBD1. The CDR3 runs to 16 residues. Germline values: CDR1 SGHAT, CDR2 FQNNGV. After removal of 1 base from V and 4 bases from J, the junction contained 7 bases not matched to a gene. This CDR3 reads CASSLVGDRVYNEQFF. For the CDR3, the DNA is TGTGCCAGCAGCTTAGTTGGGGACAGAGTTTACAATGAGCAGTTCTTC.

The chain joins TRBV6-6 to TRBJ2-4; possible D gene TRBD1, 6 bases. The germline V and J ends were trimmed by 6 bases and 1 base, with 16 bases remaining between them. This CDR3 has 16 amino acids. Germline values: CDR1 MNHNY, CDR2 SVGAGI (reference sequence). The CDR3 nucleotides are TGTGCCAGCAGGCTCAGGGGTGCGGCGGCCAAAAACATTCAGTACTTC. Protein product: CASRLRGAAAKNIQYF.

The chain carries TRBV28 and TRBJ1-6; D uncertain. Germline V gives CDR1 MDHEN, CDR2 SYDVKM. The CDR3 has 16 residues. The V gene lost 6 bases and the J gene lost 5 bases, with 17 bases spanning the gap. This CDR3 is CASSRSGTAHNSPLHF. The CDR3, as DNA: TGTGCCAGCAGCCGTTCGGGAACAGCCCATAATTCACCCCTCCACTTT.

This rearrangement joins TRBV28 to TRBJ1-4; 8 bases match TRBD1. Germline assignment: CDR1 MDHEN and CDR2 SYDVKM. Unmatched junction bases numbered 13, after V lost 5 bases and J lost 2 bases. The CDR3 contains 18 residues. The CDR3 sequence is CASSPPRQGLNTNEKLFF. The CDR3 DNA reads as TGTGCCAGCAGTCCTCCGCGACAGGGGCTAAATACTAATGAAAAACTGTTTTTT.

The rearrangement links TRBV6-1 to TRBJ2-5; unclear D gene. The DNA end is a closer match to TRBJ2-7, so the J assignment may be wrong. The CDR3 runs 12 residues. CDR1 MNHNS and CDR2 SASEGT come from the germline V gene. The CDR3 here is CASTRTDYEQYF. CDR3 nucleotides: TGTGCCAGCACCCGTACCGACTACGAGCAGTACTTC.

The J gene is TRBJ2-5, the V gene TRBV28, with D perhaps TRBD2 (5 bases). The CDR3 has 20 residues. CDR1 is MDHEN and CDR2 is SYDVKM in the germline V gene. Trimming removed 3 bases at V and 0 bases at J, with 26 bases between. In DNA, the CDR3 is TGTGCCAGCAGTTTCACTCTCTGGCAAGGCTTAGGAGGTGACCAAGAGACCCAGTACTTC. Translation: CASSFTLWQGLGGDQETQYF.

The V and J genes are TRBV20-1 and TRBJ2-3; the match to TRBD2 covers 10 bases. After removal of 6 bases from V and 13 bases from J, the junction contained 4 bases not matched to a gene. Germline CDR1 DFQATT, CDR2 SNEGSKA (reference sequence). This CDR3 comprises 10 residues. CDR3 nucleotide sequence: TGCAGTGCCCTAGCGGGAGTTAAGTATTTT. This encodes CSALAGVKYF.

This clone showed up just once. The J gene is TRBJ1-2, the V gene TRBV19; D unclear. The CDR3 has 13 residues. Trimming removed 6 bases from V and 4 bases from J, with 12 bases in between. Germline V gene sequence: CDR1 LNHDA, CDR2 SQIVND (reference sequence). The CDR3 bases are TGTGCCAGTAGCCTGACCGGGGTCTATGGCTACACCTTC. This gives the protein CASSLTGVYGYTF.

This chain links TRBV27 with TRBJ2-1; 7 positions match TRBD1. The germline gives CDR1 MNHEY, CDR2 SMNVEV (reference sequence). The CDR3 runs 18 residues. V shed 5 bases and J 3 bases; nucleotides not matched to a gene: 16. The CDR3 nucleotides read TGTGCCAGCAGTCCCCGAGGGGTTCCGGGACAGAGCTACAATGAGCAGTTCTTC. This gives the protein CASSPRGVPGQSYNEQFF.

The chain employs TRBV5-4 and TRBJ2-5, with TRBD1 matching over 11 bases. This CDR3 has 18 amino acids. Germline V gene sequence: CDR1 SGHNT, CDR2 YYREEE (reference sequence). V lost 4 bases, J lost 5 bases, and 16 bases stayed unmatched. CDR3 region: CASSRWGQGVSGLETQYF. The CDR3 nucleotides read TGTGCCAGCAGCAGATGGGGACAGGGGGTTAGCGGGCTGGAGACCCAGTACTTC.

This sequence joins TRBV6-6 and TRBJ1-2, with 7 bases fitting TRBD1. The germline gives CDR1 MNHNY, CDR2 SVGAGI (reference sequence). J lost 4 bases, V lost 6 bases, and 14 bases had no gene match. CDR3 length: 16 residues. The CDR3 region is CASRAWDSASFYGYTF. CDR3 coding DNA: TGTGCCAGCAGGGCCTGGGACAGCGCCTCTTTCTATGGCTACACCTTC.

The chain is built from TRBV5-1 and TRBJ1-1, with TRBD1 matching over 9 bases. CDR3 length equals 13 residues. Germline lookup yields CDR1 SGHRS and CDR2 YFSETQ. The trim removed 5 bases at V and 1 base at J, leaving 0 bases unmatched. The CDR3 here is CASRQGANTEAFF. The CDR3 DNA sequence: TGCGCCAGCAGACAGGGGGCGAACACTGAAGCTTTCTTT.

This rearrangement joins TRBV7-9 to TRBJ2-3; 7 positions match TRBD2. Germline V gene lookup returns CDR1 SEHNR and CDR2 FQNEAQ (reference sequence). CDR3 size: 16 residues. The trim removed 1 base at V and 2 bases at J, leaving 6 bases unmatched. CDR3: CASSLGGEGFTDTQYF. DNA of the CDR3: TGTGCCAGCAGCTTAGGTGGGGAGGGATTCACAGATACGCAGTATTTT.

J is TRBJ1-1 and V is TRBV5-1, with no clear D. The CDR3 extends over 14 amino acids. The germline gives CDR1 SGHRS, CDR2 YFSETQ. Trimming shortened V by 0 bases and J by 1 base, and 7 bases separated the two germline ends. The CDR3 protein is CASSLEGRNTEAFF. In nucleotides, the CDR3 is TGCGCCAGCAGCTTGGAAGGGAGGAACACTGAAGCTTTCTTT.

The CDR3 DNA reads TGCAGCGTTGGACAGGGGGAAGGACATGGCTACACCTTC. It encodes CSVGQGEGHGYTF. The chain links TRBV29-1 to TRBJ1-2; 9 positions agree with TRBD1. The CDR3 loop spans 13 amino acids. Trimming removed 4 bases from V and 6 bases from J; junction bases left unmatched: 6. Germline V lookup: CDR1 SQVTM, CDR2 ANQGSEA.

Only a few counts were recorded for this clone. V is TRBV2 and J is TRBJ1-2; 9 nucleotides line up with TRBD1. Germline trimming cut 5 bases from V and 2 bases from J; bases unmatched to any gene: 9. Looked up from germline, CDR1 is SNHLY and CDR2 is FYNNEI. The CDR3 covers 16 residues. CDR3 in DNA: TGTGCCAGCAGTTACCGGACAGGGGTAGTAAACTATGGCTACACCTTC. Its translation: CASSYRTGVVNYGYTF.

The gene calls are TRBV7-6 and TRBJ2-3; tentatively, D is TRBD1 (6 bases). From germline, CDR1 is SGHVS and CDR2 FNYEAQ. This CDR3 is built from 14 residues. Trimming took off 5 bases at V and 4 bases at J, with 13 bases between the two ends. CDR3 nucleotide sequence: TGTGCCAGCAGCGTACAGGGTACCCCAGATACGCAGTATTTT. Its translation: CASSVQGTPDTQYF.

The V call is TRBV18, the J call TRBJ1-5, with no clear D. There are 18 residues in the CDR3. With 3 bases removed from V and 4 bases from J, the gap between germline ends came to 22 bases. Per the germline V gene, CDR1 is KGHSH and CDR2 is LQKENI. CDR3 DNA sequence: TGTGCCAGCTCACCCCAACCGAGGACTTTGGCGGGGAATCAGCCCCAGCATTTT. Translated: CASSPQPRTLAGNQPQHF.

The V call is TRBV6-5, the J call TRBJ2-3; D is perhaps TRBD2 (5 bases). V gave up 6 bases and J gave up 6 bases, with 13 bases separating them. The germline gives CDR1 MNHEY, CDR2 SVGAGI. The CDR3 length is 13 residues. The CDR3 is CASSYRGIDTQYF. In DNA, the CDR3 is TGTGCCAGCAGCTACCGAGGGATTGATACGCAGTATTTT.